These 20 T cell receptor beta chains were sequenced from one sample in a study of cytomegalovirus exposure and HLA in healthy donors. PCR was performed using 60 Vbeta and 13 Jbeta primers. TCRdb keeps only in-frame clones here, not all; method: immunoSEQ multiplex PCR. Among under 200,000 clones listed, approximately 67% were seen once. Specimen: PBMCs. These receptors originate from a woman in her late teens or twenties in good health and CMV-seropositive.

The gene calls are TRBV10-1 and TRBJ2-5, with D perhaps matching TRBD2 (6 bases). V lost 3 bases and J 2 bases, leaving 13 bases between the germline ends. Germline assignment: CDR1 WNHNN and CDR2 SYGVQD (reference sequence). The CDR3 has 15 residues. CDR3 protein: CASSEVVGSQETQYF. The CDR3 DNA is TGCGCCAGCAGTGAAGTAGTCGGGAGTCAAGAGACCCAGTACTTC.

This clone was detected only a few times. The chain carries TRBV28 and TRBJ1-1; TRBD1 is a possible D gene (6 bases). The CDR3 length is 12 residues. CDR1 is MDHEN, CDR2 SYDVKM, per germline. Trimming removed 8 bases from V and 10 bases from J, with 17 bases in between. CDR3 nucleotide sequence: TGTGCCAGCCATCCCCTGGGGGGGCCAGCTTTCTTT. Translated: CASHPLGGPAFF. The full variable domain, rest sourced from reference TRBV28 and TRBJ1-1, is DVKVTQSSRYLVKRTGEKVFLECVQDMDHENMFWYRQDPGLGLRLIYFSYDVKMKEKGDIPEGYSVSREKKERFSLILESASTNQTSMYLCASHPLGGPAFFGQGTRLTVV.

The CDR3: CAWSYPGQRFYEQYF. The CDR3 DNA follows: TGTGCCTGGAGTTACCCGGGACAGAGATTCTACGAGCAGTACTTC. The rearrangement uses TRBV30 and TRBJ2-7; TRBD1 matches at 7 bases. The germline CDR1 and CDR2 sequences are GTSNPN and SVGIG (reference sequence). CDR3 length: 15 amino acids. The trim removed 2 bases at V and 3 bases at J, leaving 10 bases unmatched.

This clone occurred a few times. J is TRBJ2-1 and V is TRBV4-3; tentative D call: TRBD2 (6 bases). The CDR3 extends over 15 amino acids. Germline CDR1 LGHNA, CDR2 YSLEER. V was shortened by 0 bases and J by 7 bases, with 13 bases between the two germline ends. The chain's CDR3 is CASSQDWRVRNEQFF. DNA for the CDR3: TGCGCCAGCAGCCAAGATTGGAGGGTCAGGAATGAGCAGTTCTTC.

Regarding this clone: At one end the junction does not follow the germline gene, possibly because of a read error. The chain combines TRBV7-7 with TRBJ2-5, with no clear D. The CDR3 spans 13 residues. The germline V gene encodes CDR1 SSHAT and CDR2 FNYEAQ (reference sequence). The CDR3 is CASSLVQQETQYF. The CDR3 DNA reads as TGTGCTAGCAGCTTAGTACAGCAAGAGACCCAGTACTTC.

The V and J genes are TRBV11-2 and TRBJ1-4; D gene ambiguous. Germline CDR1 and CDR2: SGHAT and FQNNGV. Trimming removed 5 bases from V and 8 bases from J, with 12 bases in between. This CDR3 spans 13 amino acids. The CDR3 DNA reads TGTGCCAGCAGCCCTATCACGGGGGAAAAACTGTTTTTT. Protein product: CASSPITGEKLFF.

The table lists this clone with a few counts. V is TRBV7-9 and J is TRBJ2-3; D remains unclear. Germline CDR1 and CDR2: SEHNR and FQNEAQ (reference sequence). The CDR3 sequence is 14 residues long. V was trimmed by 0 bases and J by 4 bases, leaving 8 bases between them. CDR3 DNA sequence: TGTGCCAGCAGCTTAGCTCTCGGAGCAGATACGCAGTATTTT. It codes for CASSLALGADTQYF. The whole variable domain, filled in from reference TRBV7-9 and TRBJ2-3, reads DTGVSQNPRHKITKRGQNVTFRCDPISEHNRLYWYRQTLGQGPEFLTYFQNEAQLEKSRLLSDRFSAERPKGSFSTLEIQRTEQGDSAMYLCASSLALGADTQYFGPGTRLTVL.

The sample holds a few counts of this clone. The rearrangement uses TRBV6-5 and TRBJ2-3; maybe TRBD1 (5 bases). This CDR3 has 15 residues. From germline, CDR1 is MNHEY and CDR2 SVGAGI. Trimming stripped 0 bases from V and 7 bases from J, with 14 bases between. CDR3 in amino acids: CASSYSIQGGHTQYF. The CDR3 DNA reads TGTGCCAGCAGTTACTCGATCCAGGGTGGCCATACGCAGTATTTT.

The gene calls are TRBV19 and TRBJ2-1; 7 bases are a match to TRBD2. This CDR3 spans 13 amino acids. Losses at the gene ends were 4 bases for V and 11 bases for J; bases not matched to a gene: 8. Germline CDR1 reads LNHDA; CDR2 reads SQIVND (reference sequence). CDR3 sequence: CASSSGGGRKQFF. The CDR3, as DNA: TGTGCCAGTAGTAGCGGGGGAGGCAGAAAGCAGTTCTTC. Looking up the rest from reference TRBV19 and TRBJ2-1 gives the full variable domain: DGGITQSPKYLFRKEGQNVTLSCEQNLNHDAMYWYRQDPGQGLRLIYYSQIVNDFQKGDIAEGYSVSREKKESFPLTVTSAQKNPTAFYLCASSSGGGRKQFFGPGTRLTVL.

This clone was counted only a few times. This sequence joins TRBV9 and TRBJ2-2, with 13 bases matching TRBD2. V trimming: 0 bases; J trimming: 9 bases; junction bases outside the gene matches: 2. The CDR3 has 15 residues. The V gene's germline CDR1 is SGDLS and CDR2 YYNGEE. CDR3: CASSVGTSGSWELFF. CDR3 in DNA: TGTGCCAGCAGCGTAGGGACTAGCGGGAGCTGGGAGCTGTTTTTT.

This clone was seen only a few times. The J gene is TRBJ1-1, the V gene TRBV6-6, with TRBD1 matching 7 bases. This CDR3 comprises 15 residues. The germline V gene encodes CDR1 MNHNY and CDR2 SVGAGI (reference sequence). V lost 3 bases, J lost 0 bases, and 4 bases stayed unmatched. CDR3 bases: TGTGCCAGCAGTTATGGAACAGGGGTGAACACTGAAGCTTTCTTT. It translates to CASSYGTGVNTEAFF.

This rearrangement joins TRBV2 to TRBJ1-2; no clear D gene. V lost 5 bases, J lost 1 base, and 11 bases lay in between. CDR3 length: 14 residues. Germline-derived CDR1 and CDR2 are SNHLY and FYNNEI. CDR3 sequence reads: CASSKSDYNYGYTF. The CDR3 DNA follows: TGTGCCAGCAGTAAAAGTGACTATAACTATGGCTACACCTTC.

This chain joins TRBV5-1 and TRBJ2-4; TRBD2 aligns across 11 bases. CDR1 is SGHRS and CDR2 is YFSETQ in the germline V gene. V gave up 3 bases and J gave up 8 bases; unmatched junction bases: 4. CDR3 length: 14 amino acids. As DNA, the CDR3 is TGCGCCAGCAGCTATAGCGGGGGGGCGCACATTCAGTACTTC. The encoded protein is CASSYSGGAHIQYF.

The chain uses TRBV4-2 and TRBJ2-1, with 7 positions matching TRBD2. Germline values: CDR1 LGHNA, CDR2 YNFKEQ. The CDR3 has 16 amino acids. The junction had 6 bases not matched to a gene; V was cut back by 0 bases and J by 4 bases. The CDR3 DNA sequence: TGTGCCAGCAGCCAAGATAGTACTAGCGCTTACAATGAGCAGTTCTTC. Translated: CASSQDSTSAYNEQFF.

This chain's CDR3 is CASSQVLGQGSSNQPQHF. The CDR3 DNA reads as TGCGCCAGCAGCCAAGTCTTAGGACAGGGTTCAAGCAATCAGCCCCAGCATTTT. The genes are TRBV4-3 and TRBJ1-5; 8 nucleotides match TRBD1. J was trimmed by 1 base and V by 1 base; bases with no gene match: 9. This CDR3 has 18 amino acids. The germline V gene has CDR1 LGHNA and CDR2 YSLEER.

In nucleotides, the CDR3 is TGCGCCAGCAGCGAGAGGGGGCCTACAGATACGCAGTATTTT. Its translation: CASSERGPTDTQYF. The V and J genes are TRBV4-3 and TRBJ2-3; 7 bases map to TRBD1. The CDR3 totals 14 residues. The V and J ends lost 5 bases and 3 bases, in that order; junction bases with no gene match: 5. Germline values: CDR1 LGHNA, CDR2 YSLEER.

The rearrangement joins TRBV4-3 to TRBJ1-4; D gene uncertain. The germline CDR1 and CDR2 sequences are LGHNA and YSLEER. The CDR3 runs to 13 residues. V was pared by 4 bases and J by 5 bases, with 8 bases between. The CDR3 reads CASSLSGNEKLFF. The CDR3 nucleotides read TGCGCCAGCAGCCTCTCGGGGAATGAAAAACTGTTTTTT.

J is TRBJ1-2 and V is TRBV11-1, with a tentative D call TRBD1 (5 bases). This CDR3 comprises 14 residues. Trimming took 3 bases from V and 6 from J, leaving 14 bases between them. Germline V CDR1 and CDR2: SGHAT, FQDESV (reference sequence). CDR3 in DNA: TGTGCCAGCAGCTTGTTACGCCAGGGCGATGGCTACACCTTC. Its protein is CASSLLRQGDGYTF.

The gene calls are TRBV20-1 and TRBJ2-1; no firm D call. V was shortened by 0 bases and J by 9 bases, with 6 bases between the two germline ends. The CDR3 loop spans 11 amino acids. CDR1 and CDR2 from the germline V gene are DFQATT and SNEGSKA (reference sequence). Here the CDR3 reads CSAREVAEQFF. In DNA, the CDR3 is TGCAGTGCTAGAGAGGTGGCTGAGCAGTTCTTC.

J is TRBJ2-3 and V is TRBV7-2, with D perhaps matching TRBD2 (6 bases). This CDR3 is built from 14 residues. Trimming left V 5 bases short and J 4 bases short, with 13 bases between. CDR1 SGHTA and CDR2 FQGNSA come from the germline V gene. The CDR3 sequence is CASSGRSSADTQYF. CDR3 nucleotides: TGTGCCAGCAGCGGACGGTCTAGCGCAGATACGCAGTATTTT.